Following are 14 T cell receptor beta chains from one sample sequenced in a study of shared clonotypes between healthy human individuals. The repertoire was sequenced with immunoSEQ multiplex PCR; TCRdb's copy has only in-frame clones and lacks some. The sample lists roughly 400,000 clones; 96% were seen once. The sequencing sample was made of memory CD8+ T cells sorted from blood. Subset here: CD45RO+ cells pooled with CCR7-negative TemRA cells. These TCRs come from a man in his thirties or forties in good health.

This chain uses TRBV5-4 with TRBJ2-3; D might be TRBD2 (5 bases). This CDR3 is built from 15 residues. In germline, CDR1 is SGHNT, CDR2 YYREEE (reference sequence). V was cut by 1 base and J by 2 bases, with 11 bases left in between. The CDR3 is CASSLSGSLTDTQYF. The CDR3 DNA reads TGTGCCAGCAGCTTGAGTGGGAGTCTCACAGATACGCAGTATTTT. The whole variable domain, filled in from reference TRBV5-4 and TRBJ2-3, reads ETGVTQSPTHLIKTRGQQVTLRCSSQSGHNTVSWYQQALGQGPQFIFQYYREEENGRGNFPPRFSGLQFPNYSSELNVNALELDDSALYLCASSLSGSLTDTQYFGPGTRLTVL.

This chain uses TRBV29-1 with TRBJ2-5; 13 positions match TRBD2. This CDR3 spans 15 amino acids. Germline assignment: CDR1 SQVTM and CDR2 ANQGSEA. With V trimmed by 4 bases and J by 5 bases, 7 bases remained unmatched. CDR3 in DNA: TGCAGCGTTGGTCGTACTAGCGGGAGGGATGAGACCCAGTACTTC. This encodes CSVGRTSGRDETQYF.

This chain connects TRBV5-8 to TRBJ2-7; 13 bases are shared with TRBD2. The V gene end was trimmed by 4 bases and the J gene end by 3 bases; junction bases not matched to a gene: 7. Germline values: CDR1 SGHTS, CDR2 YDEGEE. The CDR3 is made up of 16 amino acids. The CDR3 protein is CASSPRTSGRGYEQYF. In nucleotides, the CDR3 is TGTGCCAGCAGCCCTCGCACTAGCGGGAGGGGCTACGAGCAGTACTTC. The full variable domain, completed using reference TRBV5-8 and TRBJ2-7, is EAGVTQSPTHLIKTRGQQATLRCSPISGHTSVYWYQQALGLGLQFLLWYDEGEERNRGNFPPRFSGRQFPNYSSELNVNALELEDSALYLCASSPRTSGRGYEQYFGPGTRLTVT.

The J gene is TRBJ2-2, the V gene TRBV7-6; D uncertain. Trimming shortened V by 4 bases and J by 3 bases, and 0 bases separated the two germline ends. Germline V gene sequence: CDR1 SGHVS, CDR2 FNYEAQ. The CDR3 has 11 residues. The CDR3 sequence: CASSYTGELFF. In nucleotides, the CDR3 is TGTGCCAGCAGCTACACCGGGGAGCTGTTTTTT.

The rearrangement links TRBV4-1 to TRBJ2-1; the D gene is possibly TRBD2 (5 bases). Trimming took 3 bases from V and 2 from J, leaving 11 bases between them. Germline CDR1 reads MGHRA; CDR2 reads YSYEKL. This CDR3 region has 15 residues. Here the CDR3 reads CASSQRGLTYNEQFF. Written as DNA, the CDR3 is TGCGCCAGCAGCCAGCGAGGACTTACCTACAATGAGCAGTTCTTC.

This sequence joins TRBV6-4 and TRBJ1-5; no clear D gene. V was pared by 6 bases and J by 1 base, with 4 bases between. Germline CDR1 MRHNA, CDR2 SNTAGT. This CDR3 has 12 residues. The chain's CDR3 is CASRGSNQPQHF. CDR3 in DNA: TGTGCCAGCAGGGGGAGCAATCAGCCCCAGCATTTT.

The CDR3 loop reads CASSYQGTQYF. The CDR3 DNA sequence: TGTGCCAGCAGTTACCAGGGCACCCAGTACTTC. The genes are TRBV6-5 and TRBJ2-5, with D perhaps TRBD1 (5 bases). This CDR3 has 11 residues. In germline, CDR1 is MNHEY, CDR2 SVGAGI. The V end lost 2 bases, the J end lost 8 bases, and 6 bases lay between the germline ends.

The rearrangement uses TRBV28 and TRBJ2-6, with unresolved D. CDR3 length: 15 amino acids. V lost 2 bases, J lost 3 bases, and 8 bases lay in between. The germline V gene has CDR1 MDHEN and CDR2 SYDVKM. CDR3 amino acids: CASSLKALGANVLTF. DNA for the CDR3: TGTGCCAGCAGTTTAAAGGCACTTGGGGCCAACGTCCTGACTTTC.

V usage is TRBV28 and J usage is TRBJ1-2; D uncertain. The CDR3 covers 13 residues. Germline V gene data show CDR1 as MDHEN and CDR2 as SYDVKM. Trimming stripped 2 bases from V and 4 bases from J, with 8 bases between. The CDR3 region is CASSLIEGYGYTF. The DNA of the CDR3 is TGTGCCAGCAGTTTAATCGAGGGCTATGGCTACACCTTC.

This chain uses TRBV29-1 with TRBJ2-4, with D perhaps TRBD2 (5 bases). From germline, CDR1 is SQVTM and CDR2 ANQGSEA. The V end lost 1 base, the J end lost 3 bases, and 10 bases lay between the germline ends. This CDR3 is 14 amino acids long. Written as DNA, the CDR3 is TGCAGCGTTGAAGGCGGTCGGGACAAAAACATTCAGTACTTC. Its protein is CSVEGGRDKNIQYF.

The J gene is TRBJ2-5, the V gene TRBV6-1, with a weak D call TRBD1 (6 bases). This CDR3 spans 16 amino acids. The germline CDR1 and CDR2 sequences are MNHNS and SASEGT. The germline V and J ends were trimmed by 2 bases and 4 bases, with 17 bases remaining between them. The CDR3, as DNA: TGTGCCAGCAGTGAAATAGGGGGTAGAGTCGGAGAGACCCAGTACTTC. Its protein product is CASSEIGGRVGETQYF.

The gene calls are TRBV5-4 and TRBJ2-2, with TRBD2 matching over 8 bases. J gave up 1 base and V 4 bases, and 3 bases lay outside the gene matches. The CDR3 totals 15 residues. The V gene's germline CDR1 is SGHNT and CDR2 YYREEE (reference sequence). In nucleotides, the CDR3 is TGTGCCAGCAGCCCCCGGGGGGGGAACACCGGGGAGCTGTTTTTT. This gives the protein CASSPRGGNTGELFF.

The chain links TRBV4-2 to TRBJ2-1; D call uncertain. V was trimmed by 0 bases and J by 12 bases, leaving 6 bases between them. In germline, CDR1 is LGHNA, CDR2 YNFKEQ. The CDR3 is 11 residues long. CDR3 DNA: TGTGCCAGCAGCCAAGAAGTGGTGCAGTTCTTC. Encoded protein: CASSQEVVQFF.

This chain connects TRBV7-2 to TRBJ2-1; TRBD2 matches 8 bases. Germline loops: CDR1 SGHTA, CDR2 FQGNSA. Trimming at V came to 2 bases and at J to 4 bases, leaving 10 bases not matched to a gene. This CDR3 comprises 17 residues. CDR3 DNA sequence: TGTGCCAGCAGCTTACCTGGTAGCGGGAAAACGTACAATGAGCAGTTCTTC. Amino acids: CASSLPGSGKTYNEQFF.